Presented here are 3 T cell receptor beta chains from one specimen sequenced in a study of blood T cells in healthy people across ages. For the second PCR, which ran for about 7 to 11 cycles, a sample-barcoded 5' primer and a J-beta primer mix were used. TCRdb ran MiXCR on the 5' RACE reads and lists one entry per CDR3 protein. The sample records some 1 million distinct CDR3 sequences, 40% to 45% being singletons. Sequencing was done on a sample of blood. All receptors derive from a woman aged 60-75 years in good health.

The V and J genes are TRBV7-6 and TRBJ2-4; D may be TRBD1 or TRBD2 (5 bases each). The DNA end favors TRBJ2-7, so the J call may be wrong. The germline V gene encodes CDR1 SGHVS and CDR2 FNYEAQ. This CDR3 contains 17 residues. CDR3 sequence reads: CASSLPAGTPGSNEQYF. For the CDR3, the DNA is TGTGCCAGCAGCTTACCAGCAGGGACCCCGGGATCCAACGAGCAGTACTTC.

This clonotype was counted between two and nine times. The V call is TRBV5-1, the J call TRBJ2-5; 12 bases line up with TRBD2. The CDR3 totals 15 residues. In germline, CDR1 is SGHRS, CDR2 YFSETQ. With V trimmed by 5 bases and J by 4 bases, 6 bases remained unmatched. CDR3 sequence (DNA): TGCGCCAGCAGTTCACTAGCGGGAGGTGCAGAGACCCAGTACTTC. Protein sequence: CASSSLAGGAETQYF.

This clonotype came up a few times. CDR3 residues: CAITAGTSPYNEQFF. CDR3 DNA: TGTGCCATCACCGCAGGGACTAGCCCTTACAATGAGCAGTTCTTC. The V and J genes are TRBV10-3 and TRBJ2-1, with TRBD2 matching 9 bases. Germline lookup yields CDR1 ENHRY and CDR2 SYGVKD. With V trimmed by 7 bases and J by 4 bases, 8 bases remained unmatched. This CDR3 is 15 amino acids long.